This entry lists 11 T cell receptor beta chains sequenced from one sample in a study of human T cells and chemical hapten exposure. Time point given: pre-sensitization, week 0. Treatment described: therapeutic diphenylcyclopropenone sensitization with weekly scalp DPC. One entry per CDR3 protein results from TCRdb running MiXCR on the RACE reads. Of under 300,000 distinct CDR3 sequences in the sample, 7% to 10% were seen once. The sequenced sample was whole blood, obtained in connection with sensitization to the hapten diphenylcyclopropenone (DPC). These receptors were obtained from a woman in her forties with alopecia areata. Some clones in this sample may be carry-over from other donors' samples.

There are a few counts of this clonotype. The chain joins TRBV6-5 to TRBJ2-2; D gene ambiguous. Germline-derived CDR1 and CDR2 are MNHEY and SVGAGI. The CDR3 totals 15 residues. Trimming pared 6 bases from V and 6 bases from J, leaving 17 bases between. The CDR3 nucleotides are TGTGCCAGCAGCCTGACGGGTGTTATGGCCGGGGAGCTGTTTTTT. This codes for CASSLTGVMAGELFF.

The V gene is TRBV12-3 or TRBV12-4, the J gene TRBJ2-5; unclear D gene. V was clipped by 3 bases and J by 5 bases, with 13 bases between them. The CDR3 runs to 14 residues. The CDR3 reads CASSLEGPGETQYF. The CDR3 nucleotides read TGTGCCAGCAGTTTGGAAGGGCCTGGGGAGACCCAGTACTTC.

A few counts support this clonotype. The chain is built from TRBV29-1 and TRBJ2-5; 8 bases match TRBD1. V gave up 4 bases and J gave up 2 bases; unmatched junction bases: 9. In germline, CDR1 is SQVTM, CDR2 ANQGSEA. There are 15 residues in the CDR3. CDR3 coding DNA: TGCAGCGTTGGCTTTTGGGGACAGGCGCAAGAGACCCAGTACTTC. Amino acid sequence: CSVGFWGQAQETQYF. The full variable domain, in which reference TRBV29-1 and TRBJ2-5 provide the parts outside the CDR3, is SAVISQKPSRDICQRGTSLTIQCQVDSQVTMMFWYRQQPGQSLTLIATANQGSEATYESGFVIDKFPISRPNLTFSTLTVSNMSPEDSSIYLCSVGFWGQAQETQYFGPGTRLLVL.

The chain recombines TRBV7-2 with TRBJ2-5; TRBD1 might be the D (5 bases). Germline values: CDR1 SGHTA, CDR2 FQGNSA. The V and J ends lost 0 bases and 4 bases respectively, with 12 bases between them. The CDR3 length is 15 residues. The CDR3 coding sequence is TGTACCAGCAGCTTAGCGCTGCAGGGCCGAGAGACCCAGTACTTC. This translates into CTSSLALQGRETQYF.

The chain links TRBV12-5 to TRBJ1-3; D unclear. V gave up 6 bases and J gave up 0 bases, with 3 bases separating them. The CDR3 loop spans 12 amino acids. Per germline, CDR1 LGHNT and CDR2 FRNRAP. CDR3 protein: CASGLSGNTIYF. The CDR3 DNA reads as TGTGCTAGTGGCCTCTCTGGAAACACCATATATTTT. The full variable domain, rest sourced from reference TRBV12-5 and TRBJ1-3, is DARVTQTPRHKVTEMGQEVTMRCQPILGHNTVFWYRQTMMQGLELLAYFRNRAPLDDSGMPKDRFSAEMPDATLATLKIQPSEPRDSAVYFCASGLSGNTIYFGEGSWLTVV.

This chain links TRBV7-9 with TRBJ1-5, with D maybe TRBD1 (5 bases). Germline loops: CDR1 SEHNR, CDR2 FQNEAQ (reference sequence). This CDR3 is built from 16 residues. V lost 1 base, J lost 0 bases, and 10 bases lay in between. The chain's CDR3 is CASSLGWGSSNQPQHF. CDR3 sequence (DNA): TGTGCCAGCAGCTTAGGCTGGGGCTCTAGCAATCAGCCCCAGCATTTT.

The chain joins TRBV7-2 to TRBJ2-5, with 10 nucleotides matching TRBD1. Looked up from germline, CDR1 is SGHTA and CDR2 is FQGNSA. The CDR3 extends over 16 amino acids. The J segment lost 4 bases and the V segment lost 5 bases, leaving 10 bases of the junction unmatched. CDR3 amino acids: CASSPSADRGLETQYF. The CDR3 coding sequence is TGTGCCAGCAGCCCCTCCGCCGACAGGGGGCTAGAGACCCAGTACTTC. Full variable domain (outside the CDR3, taken from reference TRBV7-2 and TRBJ2-5): GAGVSQSPSNKVTEKGKDVELRCDPISGHTALYWYRQSLGQGLEFLIYFQGNSAPDKSGLPSDRFSAERTGGSVSTLTIQRTQQEDSAVYLCASSPSADRGLETQYFGPGTRLLVL.

This clonotype showed up just a few times. V usage is TRBV20-1 and J usage is TRBJ2-1, with 11 positions matching TRBD2. Germline-derived CDR1 and CDR2 are DFQATT and SNEGSKA (reference sequence). The CDR3 contains 12 residues. V shed 6 bases, J shed 8 bases, and the junction held 3 bases outside the gene matches. CDR3 DNA: TGCAGTGCGTCGACTAGCGGGGATGAGCAGTTCTTC. Encoded protein: CSASTSGDEQFF.

The table lists this clonotype with a few counts. At one end, the junction sequence differs from germline, possibly due to a read error. This chain connects TRBV20-1 to TRBJ1-1, with 8 bases identical to TRBD1. This CDR3 is built from 16 residues. Germline V gene sequence: CDR1 DFQATT, CDR2 SNEGSKA (reference sequence). CDR3 nucleotide sequence: TGCAGTGCTAGAGTGGCCAGGGGGCTCCAAAACACTGAAGCTTTTTTT. It codes for CSARVARGLQNTEAFF.

This clonotype was counted a few times. V gene TRBV4-3 combines with J gene TRBJ2-3; 7 bases match TRBD2. Germline V gives CDR1 LGHNA, CDR2 YSLEER. This CDR3 has 14 residues. With 0 bases clipped from V and 14 bases from J, the junction kept 11 bases outside the gene matches. Written as DNA, the CDR3 is TGCGCCAGCAGCCAAGATAGGTGGAGCGGGGCCCGGTATTTT. Translating gives CASSQDRWSGARYF.

This clonotype was detected a few times. The V and J genes are TRBV6-5 and TRBJ2-7, with 11 bases matching TRBD1. After removal of 6 bases from V and 3 bases from J, the junction contained 10 bases not matched to a gene. The CDR3 runs 16 residues. Germline V gene lookup returns CDR1 MNHEY and CDR2 SVGAGI. CDR3 DNA: TGTGCCAGCAGCTACCAGCTCGGGACAGGGGGCTACGAGCAGTACTTC. Protein product: CASSYQLGTGGYEQYF.